This section outlines one T cell receptor (beta chain) sequence together with its context. This sample was included in a study of shared clonotypes between healthy human individuals. Several immunoSEQ plates received, in even portions, the genomic DNA of each subset. Replicate PCRs run on unsorted PBMC used 300 ng DNA, which was approximately 29,000 T cell genomes. Profiling relied on immunoSEQ multiplex PCR, and the TCRdb table lists in-frame clones only, not all of them. This table has 450,000 to 500,000 clones, about 78% appearing once. The sample comprised PBMCs. This clonotype originated in a woman aged 35 to 49 in good health. Some clones in this sample may be carry-over from other donors' samples.

As DNA, the CDR3 is TGTGCCAGCTCACTCCGGACAGGGAAGACCACCGGGGAGCTGTTTTTT. It yields the protein CASSLRTGKTTGELFF. The rearrangement uses TRBV18 and TRBJ2-2; 8 nucleotides match TRBD1. Germline values: CDR1 KGHSH, CDR2 LQKENI. The CDR3 contains 16 residues. Losses at the gene ends were 4 bases for V and 4 bases for J; bases not matched to a gene: 8.